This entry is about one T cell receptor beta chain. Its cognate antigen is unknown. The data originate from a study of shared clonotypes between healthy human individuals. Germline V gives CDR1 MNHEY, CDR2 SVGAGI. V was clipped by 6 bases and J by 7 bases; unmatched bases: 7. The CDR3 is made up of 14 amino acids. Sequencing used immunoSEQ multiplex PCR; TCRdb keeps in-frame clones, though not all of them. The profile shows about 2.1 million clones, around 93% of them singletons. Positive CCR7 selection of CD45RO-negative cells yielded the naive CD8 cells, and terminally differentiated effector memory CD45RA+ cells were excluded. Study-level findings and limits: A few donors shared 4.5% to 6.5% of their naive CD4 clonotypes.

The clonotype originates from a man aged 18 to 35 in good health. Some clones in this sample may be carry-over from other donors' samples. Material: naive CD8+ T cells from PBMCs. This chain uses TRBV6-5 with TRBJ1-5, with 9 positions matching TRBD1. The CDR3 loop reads CASSPMGQGQPQHF. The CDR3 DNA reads TGTGCCAGCAGCCCAATGGGACAGGGCCAGCCCCAGCATTTT.